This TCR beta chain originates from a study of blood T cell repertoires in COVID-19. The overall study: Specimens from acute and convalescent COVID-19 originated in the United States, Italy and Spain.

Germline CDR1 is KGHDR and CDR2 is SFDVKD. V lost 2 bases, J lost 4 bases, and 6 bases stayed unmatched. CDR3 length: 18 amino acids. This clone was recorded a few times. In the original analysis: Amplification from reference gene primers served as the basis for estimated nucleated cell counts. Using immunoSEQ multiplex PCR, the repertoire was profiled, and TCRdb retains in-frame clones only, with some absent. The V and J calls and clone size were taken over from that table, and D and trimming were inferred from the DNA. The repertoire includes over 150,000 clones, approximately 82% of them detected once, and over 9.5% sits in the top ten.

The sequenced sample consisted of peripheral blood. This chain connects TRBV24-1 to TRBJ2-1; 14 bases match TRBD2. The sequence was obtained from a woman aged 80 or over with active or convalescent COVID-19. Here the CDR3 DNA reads TGTGCCACCAGTGATTCGACTAGCGGGAGGGCTGGGTACAATGAGCAGTTCTTC. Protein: CATSDSTSGRAGYNEQFF.